This is a list of T cell receptor beta chains from one sample in a study of shared clonotypes between healthy human individuals. Produced via immunoSEQ multiplex PCR; TCRdb's table is partial and in-frame only. The data show some 1,100,000 clones, 78% seen once. Sequencing used memory CD4+ T cells from PBMCs. Every receptor here comes from a man in his late teens or twenties in good health. Some clones in this sample may be carry-over from other donors' samples. CDR3s include the opening cysteine and the closing phenylalanine or tryptophan. A D gene is named only where the DNA matches it firmly. Size is stated for part of the rows, as once, few or many counts, or as a class when the clone is expanded.

V	D	J	size	CDR3	DNA
TRBV28	.	TRBJ1-2	many	CASLVGGRRGYTF	TGTGCCAGCTTGGTCGGGGGGCGACGGGGCTACACCTTC
TRBV18	.	TRBJ2-2	.	CASSPPTGLATGELFF	TGTGCCAGCTCACCCCCGACGGGGCTCGCCACCGGGGAGCTGTTTTTT
TRBV27	.	TRBJ1-6	.	CASSLWDTGNSPLHF	TGTGCCAGCAGTTTATGGGATACAGGGAATTCACCCCTCCACTTT
TRBV7-9	.	TRBJ1-1	.	CASSLELSNTEAFF	TGTGCCAGCAGCTTAGAACTCTCAAACACTGAAGCTTTCTTT
TRBV11-2	.	TRBJ1-6	few	CASSPQSSYNSPLHF	TGTGCCAGCAGTCCGCAGAGCTCCTATAATTCACCCCTCCACTTT
TRBV30	.	TRBJ1-3	.	CAWSPGDSGNTIYF	TGTGCCTGGAGTCCAGGGGATTCTGGAAACACCATATATTTT
TRBV6-1	.	TRBJ1-1	.	CASSEGAPREAFF	TGTGCCAGCAGTGAAGGAGCTCCAAGGGAAGCTTTCTTT
TRBV29-1	.	TRBJ2-1	.	CSAVGVVSYNEQFF	TGCAGCGCGGTTGGGGTGGTCTCCTACAATGAGCAGTTCTTC
TRBV6-5	.	TRBJ2-5	.	CASSYSSFGGETQYF	TGTGCCAGCAGTTACTCGAGTTTTGGCGGAGAGACCCAGTACTTC
TRBV4-2	TRBD2	TRBJ2-1	.	CASSQEGSAGGPYNEQFF	TGTGCCAGCAGCCAAGAGGGCTCGGCGGGAGGACCCTACAATGAGCAGTTCTTC
TRBV7-9	.	TRBJ1-2	.	CASGIASNYGYTF	TGTGCCAGCGGTATAGCCAGCAACTATGGCTACACCTTC
TRBV19	.	TRBJ1-4	.	CASSIQGSWQEKLFF	TGTGCCAGTAGTATTCAGGGATCGTGGCAAGAAAAACTGTTTTTT
TRBV14	TRBD1	TRBJ1-2	once	CASRETGGHGYTF	TGTGCCAGCAGGGAAACAGGGGGCCATGGCTACACCTTC
TRBV11-2	.	TRBJ1-1	.	CASSLAPQGYLTEAFF	TGTGCCAGCAGCTTAGCCCCACAGGGTTATCTCACTGAAGCTTTCTTT
TRBV29-1	TRBD2	TRBJ2-4	.	CSVGGLANRKNIQYF	TGCAGCGTTGGAGGACTAGCGAACCGGAAAAACATTCAGTACTTC
TRBV4-1	.	TRBJ2-7	.	CASSTPGTDAYEQYF	TGCGCCAGCAGCACCCCCGGGACGGACGCCTACGAGCAGTACTTC
TRBV10-3	.	TRBJ2-3	.	CAISESAVFADTQYF	TGTGCCATCAGTGAGTCCGCCGTTTTCGCAGATACGCAGTATTTT
TRBV19	.	TRBJ1-1	.	CASTFLPGTKNTEAFF	TGTGCCAGTACCTTCCTCCCCGGGACAAAGAACACTGAAGCTTTCTTT
TRBV28	.	TRBJ2-3	.	CASIGGAGDTQYF	TGTGCCAGCATAGGGGGGGCGGGAGATACGCAGTATTTT
TRBV6-1	.	TRBJ2-1	.	CASSEAGAVYNEQFF	TGTGCCAGCAGTGAAGCGGGAGCGGTCTACAATGAGCAGTTCTTC
TRBV30	TRBD1	TRBJ2-7	.	CAYSRTGVYEQYF	TGTGCCTACTCAAGGACAGGGGTCTACGAGCAGTACTTC
TRBV6-6	.	TRBJ2-7	.	CASNQGMPGEQYF	TGTGCCAGCAATCAAGGTATGCCTGGCGAGCAGTACTTC
TRBV7-2	.	TRBJ1-2	once	CASRDTFYGYTF	TGTGCCAGCAGGGACACCTTCTATGGCTACACCTTC
TRBV5-4	.	TRBJ2-7	.	CASSFNSGSYEQYF	TGTGCCAGCAGCTTTAACAGCGGCTCCTACGAGCAGTACTTC
TRBV30	TRBD1	TRBJ1-2	.	CAWRTGTGGPYGYTF	TGTGCCTGGAGAACCGGGACAGGGGGGCCCTATGGCTACACCTTC
TRBV11-2	.	TRBJ2-3	.	CASSAGQFTDTQYF	TGTGCCAGCAGCGCCGGACAGTTCACAGATACGCAGTATTTT
TRBV7-9	.	TRBJ1-1	.	CASSLGSQMNTEAFF	TGTGCCAGCAGCTTAGGGTCCCAGATGAACACTGAAGCTTTCTTT
TRBV6-1	.	TRBJ2-3	many	CAITRTVLTDTQYF	TGTGCCATCACACGGACCGTACTCACAGATACGCAGTATTTT
TRBV9	.	TRBJ2-3	.	CASSAPGQHTQYF	TGTGCCAGCAGCGCGCCGGGACAACATACGCAGTATTTT
TRBV7-3	.	TRBJ2-1	.	CASSLPGASYNEQFF	TGTGCCAGCAGCTTACCGGGGGCCTCCTACAATGAGCAGTTCTTC
TRBV10-3	TRBD2	TRBJ2-1	.	CAISEYGTRGNNEQFF	TGTGCCATCAGTGAGTACGGGACTAGGGGTAACAATGAGCAGTTCTTC
TRBV4-2	TRBD1	TRBJ2-2	.	CASSHRDRVGTGELFF	TGTGCCAGCAGCCACCGGGACAGGGTGGGCACCGGGGAGCTGTTTTTT
TRBV7-8	TRBD1	TRBJ1-5	.	CASSRGTGGSQPQHF	TGTGCCAGCAGCCGAGGGACAGGGGGTAGTCAGCCCCAGCATTTT
TRBV13	TRBD1	TRBJ1-1	.	CASSIHGTVSAFF	TGTGCCAGCAGCATTCACGGGACAGTTTCTGCTTTCTTT
TRBV21-1	.	TRBJ2-7	.	CASSTNTDSYEQYF	TGTGCCAGCAGCACGAACACTGACTCCTACGAGCAGTACTTC
TRBV10-1	TRBD2	TRBJ2-1	few	CASSGVAGAYNEQFF	TGCGCCAGCAGTGGGGTCGCGGGAGCTTACAATGAGCAGTTCTTC
TRBV11-2	.	TRBJ2-7	.	CASSLGSPQAGYEQYF	TGTGCCAGCAGCTTAGGAAGTCCCCAAGCTGGCTACGAGCAGTACTTC
TRBV28	TRBD1	TRBJ2-7	.	CASRTTGTGAAEQYF	TGTGCCAGCAGGACGACCGGGACAGGGGCCGCCGAGCAGTACTTC
TRBV5-5	.	TRBJ2-7	.	CASSLGMGDSYEQYF	TGTGCCAGCAGCTTGGGGATGGGAGACTCCTACGAGCAGTACTTC
TRBV5-1	TRBD2	TRBJ2-5	.	CASSDPSGSGETQYF	TGCGCCAGCAGCGATCCTAGCGGGAGCGGTGAGACCCAGTACTTC
TRBV2	.	TRBJ1-3	.	CASSGTGSGNTIYF	TGTGCCAGCAGTGGAACAGGGAGTGGAAACACCATATATTTT
TRBV5-4	TRBD1	TRBJ1-2	once	CASSLPRTGNYGYTF	TGTGCCAGCAGCTTGCCCCGGACAGGGAACTATGGCTACACCTTC
TRBV19	TRBD2	TRBJ2-3	.	CASSRGSGLAVDTQYF	TGTGCCAGTAGTAGGGGGTCAGGACTAGCGGTGGATACGCAGTATTTT
TRBV5-4	TRBD2	TRBJ2-1	.	CASSLATSGGDEQFF	TGTGCCAGCAGCTTGGCTACTAGCGGTGGGGATGAGCAGTTCTTC
TRBV2	.	TRBJ2-7	.	CASSRTSSYEQYF	TGTGCCAGCAGCCGGACGTCCTCCTACGAGCAGTACTTC
TRBV5-1	TRBD2	TRBJ2-1	.	CASSLGGSSYNEQFF	TGCGCCAGCAGCTTAGGCGGGAGCTCCTACAATGAGCAGTTCTTC
TRBV5-1	.	TRBJ2-5	.	CASRTDRLKETQYF	TGCGCCAGCAGGACTGACAGACTGAAAGAGACCCAGTACTTC
TRBV5-1	.	TRBJ2-3	.	CASSLGSGGTDTQYF	TGCGCCAGCAGCTTGGGGTCAGGTGGAACAGATACGCAGTATTTT
TRBV11-2	.	TRBJ2-7	once	CASSLGLEYEQYF	TGTGCCAGCAGCTTAGGGTTAGAATACGAGCAGTACTTC
TRBV28	.	TRBJ1-5	.	CASTPNRASNQPQHF	TGTGCCAGCACTCCTAACAGGGCAAGCAATCAGCCCCAGCATTTT
TRBV5-1	TRBD2	TRBJ2-3	few	CASKTSGSGGTDTQYF	TGCGCCAGCAAGACTAGCGGGAGTGGAGGCACAGATACGCAGTATTTT
TRBV27	TRBD2	TRBJ2-5	.	CASQLAGVGETQYF	TGTGCCAGCCAACTAGCGGGAGTAGGAGAGACCCAGTACTTC
TRBV29-1	.	TRBJ2-5	.	CSVEPPSETQYF	TGCAGCGTTGAACCGCCCTCAGAGACCCAGTACTTC
TRBV28	.	TRBJ1-5	.	CASSFAGGISNQPQHF	TGTGCCAGCAGTTTCGCCGGGGGGATTAGCAATCAGCCCCAGCATTTT
TRBV5-1	TRBD1	TRBJ2-1	.	CASSLDRGSNEQFF	TGCGCCAGCAGCCTGGACAGGGGTTCCAATGAGCAGTTCTTC